Shown below are 8 T cell receptor beta chains from a single sample sequenced in a study of human CD8 memory T cell subsets (dated by TCRdb to 2019 to 2021). The run used a NextSeq 550. A Human TCR Profiling Kit was used to prepare UMI-labeled 5' RACE TCRbeta libraries. TCRdb reprocessed the public reads and reports one entry per CDR3 protein sequence, without DNA. For this sample, the table gives some 10,000 distinct CDR3 sequences. In total, the top ten clones hold about 20% of the sample. The sample consisted of CD8+ stem-like memory T cells (TSCM and TCM) sorted from PBMCs. The sample's cell subset or site label, in plain terms: stem-like memory CD8 T cells (TSTEM), CCR7+ PD-1- TIGIT-. The receptors stem from a human donor in good health.

CDR3 in amino acids: CASSESTRREQYF. The chain carries TRBV2 and TRBJ2-7; TCRdb calls TRBD2, which cannot be checked without DNA. This CDR3 is built from 13 residues. Per the germline V gene, CDR1 is SNHLY and CDR2 is FYNNEI. The variable domain in full, completed from reference TRBV2 and TRBJ2-7, reads EPEVTQTPSHQVTQMGQEVILRCVPISNHLYFYWYRQILGQKVEFLVSFYNNEISEKSEIFDDQFSVERPDGSNFTLKIRSTKLEDSAMYFCASSESTRREQYFGPGTRLTVT.

This sequence joins TRBV7-9 and TRBJ2-7; TCRdb calls TRBD1, which cannot be checked without DNA. Germline V gene data show CDR1 as SEHNR and CDR2 as FQNEAQ (reference sequence). The CDR3 has 15 amino acids. This CDR3 reads CASTSFRTGSYEQYF.

The chain has TRBV11-1 and TRBJ2-1; TCRdb lists TRBD2, though no DNA is available to test this call. In germline, CDR1 is SGHAT, CDR2 FQDESV (reference sequence). The CDR3 spans 14 residues. The CDR3 protein is CASSDRAGYNEQFF.

V gene TRBV7-3 combines with J gene TRBJ2-7; TCRdb selects TRBD1, and the lack of DNA leaves this call unchecked. Germline loops: CDR1 SGHTA, CDR2 FQGTGA. This CDR3 contains 14 residues. The CDR3: CASSLDGTGDEQYF.

The rearrangement uses TRBV20-1 and TRBJ2-2; TCRdb's D call of TRBD2 is untestable without DNA. The CDR3 loop spans 14 amino acids. The V gene's germline CDR1 is DFQATT and CDR2 SNEGSKA (reference sequence). The CDR3 loop reads CSAEREANTGELFF.

The genes are TRBV20-1 and TRBJ2-7. Germline assignment: CDR1 DFQATT and CDR2 SNEGSKA (reference sequence). This CDR3 comprises 15 residues. The CDR3: CSAGDLDFSSYEQYF.

The rearrangement joins TRBV29-1 to TRBJ2-3; TCRdb's D call, TRBD1, is unchecked because there is no DNA. The CDR3 consists of 14 residues. Germline assignment: CDR1 SQVTM and CDR2 ANQGSEA. CDR3: CSVPGQGATDTQYF.

Measured by frequency, this clonotype is medium-sized. J is TRBJ1-1 and V is TRBV5-1; there is no DNA to check the TCRdb D call of TRBD1. CDR3 length: 15 amino acids. From germline, CDR1 is SGHRS and CDR2 YFSETQ. The CDR3 loop reads CASSFPQGARTEAFF. The entire variable domain, with the rest obtained from reference TRBV5-1 and TRBJ1-1, is as follows: KAGVTQTPRYLIKTRGQQVTLSCSPISGHRSVSWYQQTPGQGLQFLFEYFSETQRNKGNFPGRFSGRQFSNSRSEMNVSTLELGDSALYLCASSFPQGARTEAFFGQGTRLTVV.